Listed below are T cell receptor beta chains from one sample, sequenced in a study of identical twins. MiXCR, run by TCRdb on the 5' RACE reads, gives a single entry per CDR3 protein. There are hundreds of thousands of distinct CDR3 sequences in the sample; around 12% occur only once, and about 1.5% lies in the top ten. This same sample was also taken into another study, of yellow fever vaccine responses in identical twins.

Specimen: PBMCs. The source is a woman under 30 in good health. CDR3s include the opening cysteine and the closing phenylalanine or tryptophan. Fields, in order: J gene, V gene, clone size, D gene, CDR3 protein, CDR3 DNA. A D gene is named only where the DNA matches it firmly. The size field is filled for only some rows; it gives once, few, many or a size class.

TRBJ2-1 | TRBV5-1 | few | NA | CASSSDWVYNEQFF | TGCGCCAGCAGCTCTGATTGGGTTTACAATGAGCAGTTCTTC
TRBJ2-3 | TRBV7-2 | many | TRBD2 | CASSLGGGNTDTQYF | TGTGCCAGCAGTTTGGGGGGGGGAAACACAGATACGCAGTATTTT
TRBJ1-4 | TRBV7-8 | NA | NA | CASSPDWDGGKLFF | TGTGCCAGCAGCCCAGACTGGGACGGGGGAAAACTGTTTTTT
TRBJ2-1 | TRBV29-1 | many | TRBD2 | CSVAQRLAGEQFF | TGCAGCGTCGCACAACGACTAGCGGGTGAGCAGTTCTTC
TRBJ1-2 | TRBV5-1 | many | NA | CASSRDGESNYGYTF | TGCGCCAGCAGCCGGGACGGGGAATCTAACTATGGCTACACCTTC
TRBJ2-1 | TRBV5-1 | NA | NA | CASSLRATNWRDYNEQFF | TGCGCCAGCAGCCTACGTGCCACAAACTGGAGGGACTACAATGAGCAGTTCTTC
TRBJ2-3 | TRBV5-1 | few | NA | CASSFGSGQTDTQYF | TGCGCCAGCAGCTTCGGGTCGGGGCAGACAGATACGCAGTATTTT
TRBJ2-1 | TRBV3-1 | many | TRBD2 | CASSQAPFGLAGEQFF | TGTGCCAGCAGCCAAGCTCCCTTCGGACTAGCGGGAGAGCAGTTCTTC
TRBJ1-3 | TRBV6-5 | NA | NA | CASSYSFRTSGNTIYF | TGTGCCAGCAGTTACTCATTCAGGACCTCTGGAAACACCATATATTTT
TRBJ2-3 | TRBV29-1 | NA | NA | CSVVGRLATDTQYF | TGCAGCGTTGTAGGGCGGCTAGCCACAGATACGCAGTATTTT
TRBJ2-2 | TRBV7-9 | few | NA | CASSFLGRLSTGELFF | TGTGCCAGCAGCTTCTTAGGCAGACTATCCACCGGGGAGCTGTTTTTT
TRBJ2-5 | TRBV2 | few | NA | CASSDIIVQETQYF | TGTGCCAGCAGTGACATTATTGTCCAAGAGACCCAGTACTTC
TRBJ2-3 | TRBV5-1 | few | NA | CASNGATTDTQYF | TGCGCCAGTAACGGGGCGACCACAGATACGCAGTATTTT
TRBJ2-1 | TRBV18 | NA | NA | CASSPPSTYNEQFF | TGTGCCAGCTCACCACCGTCGACCTACAATGAGCAGTTCTTC
TRBJ2-3 | TRBV5-6 | many | NA | CASSIQGGRYDTQYF | TGTGCCAGCAGCATCCAAGGGGGACGGTACGATACGCAGTATTTT
TRBJ2-2 | TRBV4-1 | NA | TRBD2 | CASSQESLQTSAISGELFF | TGCGCCAGCAGCCAAGAGTCTTTGCAGACTAGCGCAATATCCGGGGAGCTGTTTTTT
TRBJ2-1 | TRBV29-1 | few | NA | CSVDTGAQGYNEQFF | TGCAGCGTTGATACCGGGGCTCAAGGGTACAATGAGCAGTTCTTC
TRBJ2-1 | TRBV7-2 | NA | NA | CASSRRDDLFSYNEQFF | TGTGCCAGCAGCAGACGGGACGACCTTTTCTCCTACAATGAGCAGTTCTTC
TRBJ2-5 | TRBV5-5 | few | TRBD2 | CASSLGGGQGETQYF | TGTGCCAGCAGCTTGGGCGGGGGGCAGGGGGAGACCCAGTACTTC
TRBJ2-2 | TRBV10-3 | NA | TRBD1 | CAIRRTGGPNTGELFF | TGTGCCATCAGAAGGACAGGGGGACCGAACACCGGGGAGCTGTTTTTT
TRBJ2-2 | TRBV12-5 | many | NA | CASSTGNGELFF | TGTGCCAGCTCGACTGGGAACGGGGAGCTGTTTTTT
TRBJ2-1 | TRBV29-1 | many | TRBD2 | CSVAAGEHNEQFF | TGCAGCGTTGCAGCGGGGGAACACAATGAGCAGTTCTTC
TRBJ2-1 | TRBV7-9 | NA | TRBD1 | CASSLAATGAWNNEQFF | TGTGCCAGCAGCTTAGCGGCGACAGGGGCGTGGAACAATGAGCAGTTCTTC
TRBJ1-2 | TRBV21-1 | few | NA | CASSDRDRTSVGGYTF | TGTGCCAGCAGCGACCGGGACAGGACATCTGTTGGGGGCTACACCTTC
TRBJ2-1 | TRBV5-1 | NA | NA | CASSLDNWPQYNEQFF | TGCGCCAGCAGCTTGGATAATTGGCCCCAATACAATGAGCAGTTCTTC
TRBJ2-4 | TRBV7-9 | many | NA | CASSLWGPRRNKNIQYF | TGTGCCAGCAGCTTATGGGGCCCCCGTCGGAACAAAAACATTCAGTACTTC
TRBJ2-2 | TRBV20-1 | many | NA | CSARPARNTGELFF | TGCAGTGCCCGTCCGGCCCGTAACACCGGGGAGTTGTTTTTT
TRBJ2-7 | TRBV2 | once | NA | CASSVSAAAYEQYF | TGTGCCAGCAGTGTGTCAGCGGCAGCCTACGAGCAGTACTTC
TRBJ2-7 | TRBV11-3 | many | TRBD1 | CASSLLADRGSEQYF | TGTGCCAGCAGCTTATTGGCGGACAGGGGTAGTGAGCAGTACTTC
TRBJ2-6 | TRBV5-1 | NA | TRBD2 | CASSVGLAGDRRSSGANVLTF | TGCGCCAGCAGCGTGGGACTAGCGGGAGATAGGCGAAGCTCTGGGGCCAACGTCCTGACTTTC
TRBJ1-1 | TRBV12-5 | few | TRBD1 | CASGLLGQGEDTEAFF | TGTGCTAGTGGTTTACTAGGACAGGGAGAGGACACTGAAGCTTTCTTT
TRBJ2-1 | TRBV6-2/TRBV6-3 | many | TRBD2 | CASNSRGDYNEQFF | TGTGCCAGCAACTCTCGGGGGGACTACAATGAGCAGTTCTTC
TRBJ2-2 | TRBV29-1 | NA | TRBD1 | CSVVGQPNTGELFF | TGCAGCGTCGTGGGACAGCCGAACACCGGGGAGCTGTTTTTT
TRBJ2-7 | TRBV20-1 | NA | NA | CSARDRGGNSYEQYF | TGCAGTGCTAGAGATAGGGGCGGGAACTCCTACGAGCAGTACTTC
TRBJ1-5 | TRBV20-1 | few | NA | CSADLGTGPQHF | TGCAGTGCTGACCTTGGTACGGGGCCCCAGCATTTT
TRBJ1-5 | TRBV24-1 | few | TRBD1 | CATHRGTGCLWGNQPQHF | TGTGCCACCCATCGGGGGACAGGGTGTTTGTGGGGCAATCAGCCCCAGCATTTT
TRBJ2-3 | TRBV5-1 | few | TRBD1 | CASSSRDRHADTQYF | TGCGCCAGCAGCTCACGGGACAGACATGCAGATACGCAGTATTTT
TRBJ1-2 | TRBV28 | once | NA | CASSDGPYGYTF | TGTGCCAGCAGCGACGGACCCTATGGCTACACCTTC
TRBJ2-1 | TRBV28 | few | NA | CASEGGDRNYNEQFF | TGTGCCAGCGAGGGGGGGGACAGGAACTACAATGAGCAGTTCTTC
TRBJ2-6 | TRBV27 | few | NA | CASSFLLSSGANVLTF | TGTGCCAGCAGTTTTTTGTTGAGCTCTGGGGCCAACGTCCTGACTTTC
TRBJ2-7 | TRBV7-2 | few | NA | CASSLGEGTVSYEQYF | TGTGCCAGCAGCTTAGGGGAGGGGACAGTCTCCTACGAGCAGTACTTC
TRBJ2-3 | TRBV10-3 | NA | TRBD1 | CAMSQTGGGTDTQYF | TGTGCCATGAGCCAGACAGGGGGCGGCACAGATACGCAGTATTTT
TRBJ2-1 | TRBV3-1 | few | NA | CASSQVKLQGYNEQFF | TGTGCCAGCAGCCAAGTCAAACTGCAGGGTTACAATGAGCAGTTCTTC
TRBJ2-1 | TRBV6-1 | few | TRBD1 | CASSEIVGGTSYNEQFF | TGTGCCAGCAGTGAAATTGTAGGGGGCACCTCCTACAATGAGCAGTTCTTC
TRBJ1-1 | TRBV29-1 | NA | TRBD1 | CSAAPTGLGTEAFF | TGCAGCGCCGCCCCGACAGGGCTAGGCACTGAAGCTTTCTTT
TRBJ2-2 | TRBV5-1 | many | TRBD1 | CASSPRTGGIGELFF | TGCGCCAGCAGCCCCCGCACAGGGGGCATCGGGGAGCTGTTTTTT
TRBJ2-1 | TRBV20-1 | NA | TRBD2 | CSARGPTSGRGNEQFF | TGCAGTGCTAGAGGTCCGACTAGCGGGAGAGGAAATGAGCAGTTCTTC
TRBJ2-5 | TRBV5-1 | many | TRBD2 | CASALSGRGETQYF | TGCGCCAGCGCTCTTAGCGGGAGAGGAGAGACCCAGTACTTC
TRBJ2-1 | TRBV12-3/TRBV12-4 | few | TRBD2 | CASSPGLATPYGEFF | TGTGCCAGCAGTCCGGGACTAGCGACCCCCTACGGAGAGTTCTTC
TRBJ1-1 | TRBV15 | few | NA | CATSGHGREAFF | TGTGCCACCAGCGGACACGGACGTGAAGCTTTCTTT
TRBJ1-1 | TRBV12-3/TRBV12-4 | NA | NA | CASTQRRKNTEAFF | TGTGCCAGCACTCAACGGAGAAAGAACACTGAAGCTTTCTTT
TRBJ1-2 | TRBV7-2 | few | NA | CASSLSGAMTGGYGYTF | TGTGCCAGCAGCTTATCAGGGGCAATGACCGGCGGGTATGGCTACACCTTC
TRBJ2-5 | TRBV4-2 | many | NA | CASSPETPGSTQYF | TGTGCCAGCAGCCCAGAAACCCCCGGTTCGACCCAGTACTTC
TRBJ1-5 | TRBV27 | few | NA | CASSLSNRAQPQHF | TGTGCCAGCAGTTTATCGAACAGGGCTCAGCCCCAGCATTTT
TRBJ2-1 | TRBV7-9 | NA | NA | CASSHRRGNNEQFF | TGTGCCAGCAGCCACAGACGGGGGAACAATGAGCAGTTCTTC
TRBJ2-3 | TRBV10-3 | few | NA | CAISETPGIRVDTQYF | TGTGCCATCAGTGAGACCCCCGGGATAAGGGTAGATACGCAGTATTTT
TRBJ2-5 | TRBV7-6 | NA | TRBD2 | CASSLGGLAGTQETQYF | TGTGCCAGCAGCTTAGGGGGACTAGCGGGGACTCAAGAGACCCAGTACTTC